This T cell receptor (beta chain) was captured by sequencing in a study of blood T cell repertoires in COVID-19. TCRdb's table, derived via immunoSEQ multiplex PCR, lists solely in-frame clones and lacks some. The sample holds approximately 250,000 clones; approximately 80% are singletons and the top ten take about 9.1%. The J segment lost 5 bases and the V segment lost 9 bases, leaving 6 bases of the junction unmatched. CDR3 size: 12 residues. Germline CDR1 MNHEY, CDR2 SVGAGI. Sequencing was performed on peripheral blood. The V gene is TRBV6-5, the J gene TRBJ1-2; TRBD1 aligns across 7 bases. The sequence derives from a human donor in a cohort sampled during active COVID-19. Here the CDR3 reads CASDRVGYGYTF. The CDR3 DNA reads as TGTGCCAGTGACAGGGTAGGGTATGGCTACACCTTC.